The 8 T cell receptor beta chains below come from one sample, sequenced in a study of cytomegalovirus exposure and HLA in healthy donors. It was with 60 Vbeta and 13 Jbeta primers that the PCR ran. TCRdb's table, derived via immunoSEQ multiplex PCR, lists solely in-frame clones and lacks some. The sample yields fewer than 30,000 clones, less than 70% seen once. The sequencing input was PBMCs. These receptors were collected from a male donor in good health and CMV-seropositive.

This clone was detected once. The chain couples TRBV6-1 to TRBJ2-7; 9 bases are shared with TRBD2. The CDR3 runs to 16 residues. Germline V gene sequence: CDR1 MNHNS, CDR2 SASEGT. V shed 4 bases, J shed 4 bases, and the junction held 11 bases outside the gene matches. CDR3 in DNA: TGTGCCAGCAGTGCATATCGGGGAGCGGGGGGATACGAGCAGTACTTC. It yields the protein CASSAYRGAGGYEQYF.

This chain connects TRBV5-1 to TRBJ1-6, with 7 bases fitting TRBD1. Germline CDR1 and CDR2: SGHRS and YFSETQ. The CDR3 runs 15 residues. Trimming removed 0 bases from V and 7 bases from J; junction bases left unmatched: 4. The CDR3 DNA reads TGCGCCAGCAGCTTGGCCCAGGGGGAAAATTCACCCCTCCACTTT. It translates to CASSLAQGENSPLHF.

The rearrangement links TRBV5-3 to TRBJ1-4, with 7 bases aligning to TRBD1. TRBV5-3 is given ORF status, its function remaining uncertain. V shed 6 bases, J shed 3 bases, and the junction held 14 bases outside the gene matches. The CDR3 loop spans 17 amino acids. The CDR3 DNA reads TGTGCCAGAAATCGGGGGCAGGGGGAGGTAGCTAATGAAAAACTGTTTTTT. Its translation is CARNRGQGEVANEKLFF.

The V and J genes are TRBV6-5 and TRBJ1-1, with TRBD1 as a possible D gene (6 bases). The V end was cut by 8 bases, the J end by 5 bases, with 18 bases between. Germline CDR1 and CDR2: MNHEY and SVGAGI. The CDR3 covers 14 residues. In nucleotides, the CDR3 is TGTGCCAGCTTGGTCGGGGGGGGGCGGACTGAAGCTTTCTTT. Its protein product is CASLVGGGRTEAFF.

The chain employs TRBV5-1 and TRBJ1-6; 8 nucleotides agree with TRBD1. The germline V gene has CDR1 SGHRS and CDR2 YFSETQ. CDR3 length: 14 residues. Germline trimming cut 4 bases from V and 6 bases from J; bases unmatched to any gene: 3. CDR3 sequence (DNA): TGCGCCAGCAGCCGGACAGGGTCTAATTCACCCCTCCACTTT. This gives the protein CASSRTGSNSPLHF.

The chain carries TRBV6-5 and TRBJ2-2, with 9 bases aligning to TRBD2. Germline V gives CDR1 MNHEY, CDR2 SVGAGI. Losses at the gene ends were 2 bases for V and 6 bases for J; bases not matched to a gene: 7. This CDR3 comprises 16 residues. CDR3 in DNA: TGTGCCAGCAGTTACGTAGGGAGACTAGCGGCCGGGGAGCTGTTTTTT. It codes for CASSYVGRLAAGELFF.

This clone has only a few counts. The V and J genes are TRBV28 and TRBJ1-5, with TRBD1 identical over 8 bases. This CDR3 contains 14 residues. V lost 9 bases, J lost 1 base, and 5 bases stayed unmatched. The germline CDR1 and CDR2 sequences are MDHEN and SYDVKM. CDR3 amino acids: CASNYRGSNQPQHF. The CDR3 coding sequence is TGTGCCAGTAACTACAGGGGGAGCAATCAGCCCCAGCATTTT.

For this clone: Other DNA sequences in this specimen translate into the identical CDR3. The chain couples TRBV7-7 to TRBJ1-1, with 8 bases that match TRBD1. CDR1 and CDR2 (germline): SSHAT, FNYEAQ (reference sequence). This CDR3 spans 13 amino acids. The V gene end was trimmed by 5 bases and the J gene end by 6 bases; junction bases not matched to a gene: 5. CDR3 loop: CASSPDRGAEAFF. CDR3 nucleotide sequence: TGTGCCAGCAGCCCAGACAGGGGTGCTGAAGCTTTCTTT.